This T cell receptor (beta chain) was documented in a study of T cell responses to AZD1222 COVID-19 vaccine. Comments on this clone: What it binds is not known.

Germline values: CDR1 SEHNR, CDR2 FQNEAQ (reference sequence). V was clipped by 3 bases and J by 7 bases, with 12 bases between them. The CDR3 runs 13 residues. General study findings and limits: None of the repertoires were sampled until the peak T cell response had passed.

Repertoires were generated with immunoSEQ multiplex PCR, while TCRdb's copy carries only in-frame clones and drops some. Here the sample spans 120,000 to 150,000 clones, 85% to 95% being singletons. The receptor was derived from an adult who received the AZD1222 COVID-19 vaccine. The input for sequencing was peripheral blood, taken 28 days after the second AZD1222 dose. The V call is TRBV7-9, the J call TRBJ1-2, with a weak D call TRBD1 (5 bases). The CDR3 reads CASSFAGSFGYTF. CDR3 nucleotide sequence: TGTGCCAGCAGCTTCGCAGGGTCGTTTGGCTACACCTTC.